This note documents a single T cell receptor (beta chain) sequence. Clones were read by immunoSEQ multiplex PCR, and TCRdb kept only the in-frame ones, dropping some. The sample holds some 120,000 clones, around 87% seen once. The sample belongs to a study of blood T cell repertoires in COVID-19. Overall study context: T cells, B-cell-depleted T cells, or PBMCs supplied cDNA or gDNA.

The sequencing sample was made of peripheral blood. The clonotype originates from an older woman with acute or convalescent COVID-19.

The CDR3 reads CASSLRTGQGAKNEQFF. Written as DNA, the CDR3 is TGTGCCAGCAGCTTAAGAACAGGACAGGGGGCGAAGAATGAGCAGTTCTTC. The V call is TRBV7-3, the J call TRBJ2-1, with TRBD1 matching 11 bases. CDR3 length equals 17 residues. The junction had 9 bases not matched to a gene; V was cut back by 1 base and J by 7 bases. CDR1 is SGHTA, CDR2 FQGTGA, per germline.